This T cell receptor (beta chain) was identified during a study of cytomegalovirus exposure and HLA in healthy donors. Background on the study: The 600 to 800 first-cohort repertoires shared a platform with the 130 or so validation repertoires, as reported in a later analysis.

The trim removed 7 bases at V and 5 bases at J, leaving 4 bases unmatched. The CDR3 length is 13 residues. Germline V lookup: CDR1 SGHRS, CDR2 YFSETQ. TCRdb's table, derived via immunoSEQ multiplex PCR, lists solely in-frame clones and lacks some. The sample records 250,000 to 400,000 clones, around 90% being singletons. The chain employs TRBV5-1 and TRBJ2-5, with 11 bases aligning to TRBD2. The sample taken for sequencing was PBMCs. The receptor was derived from a man aged 25 to 45 in good health and CMV-seronegative. CDR3 coding DNA: TGCGCCAGCTGGACTAGCGGGTCTGAGACCCAGTACTTC. Translation gives CASWTSGSETQYF.